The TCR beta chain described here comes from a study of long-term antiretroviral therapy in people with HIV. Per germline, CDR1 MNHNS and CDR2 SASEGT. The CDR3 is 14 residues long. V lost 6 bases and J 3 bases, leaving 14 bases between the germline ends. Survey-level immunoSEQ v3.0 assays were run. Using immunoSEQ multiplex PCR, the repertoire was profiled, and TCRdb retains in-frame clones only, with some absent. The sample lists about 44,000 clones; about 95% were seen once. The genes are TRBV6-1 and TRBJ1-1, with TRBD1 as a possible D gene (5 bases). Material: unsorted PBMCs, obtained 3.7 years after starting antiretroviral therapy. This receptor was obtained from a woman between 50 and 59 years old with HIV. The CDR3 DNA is TGTGCCAGCAGCGGGTCCCGGGGCTACACTGAAGCTTTCTTT. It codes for CASSGSRGYTEAFF.